Below, 23 T cell receptor beta chains from the same sample are listed, as sequenced in a study of blood T cell repertoires in COVID-19. Generated by immunoSEQ multiplex PCR, the TCRdb table keeps only in-frame clones and is missing some. Among about 130,000 clones listed, 85% were seen once. Sequencing was carried out using peripheral blood. These receptors were obtained from a man aged 80 or over with active or convalescent COVID-19.

The sample holds one count of this clone. The V gene is TRBV5-6, the J gene TRBJ1-2; 7 bases are a match to TRBD1. Germline assignment: CDR1 SGHDT and CDR2 YYEEEE. V lost 0 bases, J lost 4 bases, and 6 bases stayed unmatched. The CDR3 is 15 residues long. The CDR3 bases are TGTGCCAGCAGCTTGGGACAGGGCTGGATCTATGGCTACACCTTC. Amino acid sequence: CASSLGQGWIYGYTF. Full variable domain (rest looked up from reference TRBV5-6 and TRBJ1-2): DAGVTQSPTHLIKTRGQQVTLRCSPKSGHDTVSWYQQALGQGPQFIFQYYEEEERQRGNFPDRFSGHQFPNYSSELNVNALLLGDSALYLCASSLGQGWIYGYTFGSGTRLTVV.

The table lists this clone with a count of one. This sequence joins TRBV4-1 and TRBJ2-7, with 14 nucleotides matching TRBD2. The CDR3 runs to 17 residues. The junction had 4 bases not matched to a gene; V was cut back by 0 bases and J by 3 bases. Per germline, CDR1 MGHRA and CDR2 YSYEKL. CDR3 loop: CASSQDGLAGGRYEQYF. The CDR3 nucleotides are TGCGCCAGCAGCCAAGATGGACTAGCGGGAGGCCGCTACGAGCAGTACTTC.

V and J are TRBV19 and TRBJ1-2; 9 bases line up with TRBD1. This CDR3 comprises 15 residues. Germline assignment: CDR1 LNHDA and CDR2 SQIVND (reference sequence). V lost 5 bases, J lost 4 bases, and 8 bases stayed unmatched. CDR3 nucleotides: TGTGCCAGTAGTCTGGACAGGGGAACGATCTATGGCTACACCTTC. Amino acids: CASSLDRGTIYGYTF.

The V gene is TRBV29-1, the J gene TRBJ2-6, with 10 bases fitting TRBD1. This CDR3 spans 15 amino acids. Germline loops: CDR1 SQVTM, CDR2 ANQGSEA. Trimming took 4 bases from V and 5 from J; bases not matched to a gene: 5. In nucleotides, the CDR3 is TGCAGCGTTGGAGGGGACAGGGGATGGGCCAACGTCCTGACTTTC. It translates to CSVGGDRGWANVLTF.

This chain uses TRBV11-3 with TRBJ2-1, with 8 bases matching TRBD1. This CDR3 contains 15 residues. The germline V gene encodes CDR1 SGHNT and CDR2 YENEEA. With V trimmed by 5 bases and J by 1 base, 4 bases remained unmatched. The CDR3 loop reads CASSPRQGSYNEQFF. The CDR3, as DNA: TGTGCCAGCAGCCCGCGACAGGGGTCCTACAATGAGCAGTTCTTC.

For the CDR3, the DNA is TGTGCCAGCGGCCAGGACAGGGGGACTAATGAAAAACTGTTTTTT. This sequence encodes CASGQDRGTNEKLFF. The J gene is TRBJ1-4, the V gene TRBV27; 10 bases line up with TRBD1. Unmatched junction bases numbered 5, after V lost 8 bases and J lost 2 bases. This CDR3 is 15 amino acids long. Germline V gives CDR1 MNHEY, CDR2 SMNVEV (reference sequence).

The rearrangement links TRBV2 to TRBJ1-2; D unclear. Germline V gene sequence: CDR1 SNHLY, CDR2 FYNNEI. Between the trimmed V and J ends, which lost 3 bases and 4 bases, there was a span of 9 bases. This CDR3 contains 13 residues. CDR3 nucleotides: TGTGCCAGCAGTGATGAGGCACCCTATGGCTACACCTTC. Translated: CASSDEAPYGYTF.

The V and J genes are TRBV25-1 and TRBJ1-4; the D is unclear. The germline V gene encodes CDR1 MGHDK and CDR2 SYGVNS. The CDR3 spans 15 residues. The V end lost 4 bases, the J end lost 7 bases, and 16 bases lay between the germline ends. CDR3 nucleotide sequence: TGTGCCAGCAGTGGGGGAGGCTACCTTTTTGAAAAACTGTTTTTT. Translation gives CASSGGGYLFEKLFF.

This clone has just one count. This chain joins TRBV24-1 and TRBJ2-6; possible D gene TRBD2, 6 bases. Germline loops: CDR1 KGHDR, CDR2 SFDVKD. V was pared by 4 bases and J by 3 bases, with 12 bases between. The CDR3 totals 16 residues. The CDR3 region is CATSEGGSFGANVLTF. CDR3 nucleotides: TGTGCCACCAGTGAGGGGGGTAGTTTTGGGGCCAACGTCCTGACTTTC.

CDR3 bases: TGTGCCAGCAGCACCTACGGACAGGGGCAGGGTGAGCGGGATAACTACGAGCAGTACTTC. Its protein product is CASSTYGQGQGERDNYEQYF. J is TRBJ2-7 and V is TRBV21-1; the table assigns TRBD1, which was not confirmed against the DNA. TRBV21-1 is a listed pseudogene. CDR3 length equals 20 residues.

The chain uses TRBV10-3 and TRBJ1-1; a weak D match, TRBD1 (6 bases). With 4 bases removed from V and 0 bases from J, the gap between germline ends came to 9 bases. The germline gives CDR1 ENHRY, CDR2 SYGVKD. This CDR3 comprises 14 residues. The CDR3 DNA sequence: TGTGCCATCAGTGTGGACAGCATGAACACTGAAGCTTTCTTT. Translated: CAISVDSMNTEAFF.

The chain is built from TRBV18 and TRBJ2-1, with 8 bases lining up with TRBD2. This CDR3 spans 15 amino acids. Germline lookup yields CDR1 KGHSH and CDR2 LQKENI. With V trimmed by 1 base and J by 4 bases, 3 bases remained unmatched. The CDR3 DNA is TGTGCCAGCTCACCACTAGCGGGGATTTACAATGAGCAGTTCTTC. It specifies CASSPLAGIYNEQFF.

J is TRBJ2-5 and V is TRBV12-5, with TRBD2 identical over 11 bases. The trim removed 5 bases at V and 5 bases at J, leaving 7 bases unmatched. CDR3 size: 15 residues. Germline lookup yields CDR1 LGHNT and CDR2 FRNRAP. The CDR3 here is CASGPGTSGRETQYF. In DNA, the CDR3 is TGTGCTAGTGGTCCCGGGACTAGCGGACGGGAGACCCAGTACTTC.

The chain combines TRBV7-9 with TRBJ2-7; the match to TRBD1 covers 8 bases. The germline V gene encodes CDR1 SEHNR and CDR2 FQNEAQ (reference sequence). The CDR3 spans 15 residues. V dropped 6 bases and J dropped 0; count of bases not matched to a gene: 7. CDR3 amino acids: CASRGQEHRSYEQYF. Here the CDR3 DNA reads TGTGCCAGCAGGGGACAGGAGCACCGCTCCTACGAGCAGTACTTC.

V is TRBV4-1 and J is TRBJ1-1; TRBD1 matches 8 bases. Germline CDR1 reads MGHRA; CDR2 reads YSYEKL. V shed 0 bases, J shed 5 bases, and the junction held 5 bases outside the gene matches. The CDR3 is made up of 15 amino acids. CDR3 loop: CASSQDQGAGTEAFF. As DNA, the CDR3 is TGCGCCAGCAGCCAAGATCAGGGGGCAGGAACTGAAGCTTTCTTT.

The chain combines TRBV27 with TRBJ2-3, with 8 bases lining up with TRBD1. Losses at the gene ends were 1 base for V and 9 bases for J; bases not matched to a gene: 15. The CDR3 is made up of 17 amino acids. From germline, CDR1 is MNHEY and CDR2 SMNVEV (reference sequence). CDR3 nucleotide sequence: TGTGCCAGCAGTTTATTCGTGCCAGGGGGCGAGGAGGACACGCAGTATTTT. It yields the protein CASSLFVPGGEEDTQYF.

The chain employs TRBV18 and TRBJ2-7, with 7 bases aligning to TRBD1. V lost 3 bases and J lost 2; bases outside the gene matches: 4. Germline V gene lookup returns CDR1 KGHSH and CDR2 LQKENI. The CDR3 sequence is 14 residues long. CDR3 amino acids: CASSPRTGPYEQYF. The CDR3 coding sequence is TGTGCCAGCTCACCCAGGACAGGACCCTACGAGCAGTACTTC.

The rearrangement joins TRBV18 to TRBJ1-1; TRBD1 might be the D (6 bases). This CDR3 has 13 amino acids. V was cut by 5 bases and J by 2 bases, with 9 bases left in between. Per germline, CDR1 KGHSH and CDR2 LQKENI. CDR3 residues: CASSEQGNTEAFF. CDR3 nucleotide sequence: TGTGCCAGCTCAGAACAGGGAAACACTGAAGCTTTCTTT.

The rearrangement links TRBV2 to TRBJ2-1, with 8 bases matching TRBD1. Per germline, CDR1 SNHLY and CDR2 FYNNEI. The CDR3 contains 15 residues. V was pared by 2 bases and J by 4 bases, with 4 bases of the junction left unmatched. The CDR3 spells CASSERTGPYNEQFF. The DNA for the CDR3 is TGTGCCAGCAGTGAAAGGACAGGGCCATACAATGAGCAGTTCTTC.

The chain is built from TRBV11-1 and TRBJ2-1, with TRBD1 matching 10 bases. V dropped 8 bases and J dropped 7; count of bases not matched to a gene: 5. The CDR3 is 13 amino acids. The V gene's germline CDR1 is SGHAT and CDR2 FQDESV (reference sequence). This CDR3 is CASGWTGGNEQFF. Written as DNA, the CDR3 is TGTGCCAGCGGGTGGACAGGGGGGAATGAGCAGTTCTTC.

This clone was found a few times. The chain combines TRBV6-5 with TRBJ1-1, with a tentative D call TRBD1 (5 bases). The CDR3 totals 13 residues. V gave up 6 bases and J gave up 4 bases, with 12 bases separating them. The germline gives CDR1 MNHEY, CDR2 SVGAGI. The CDR3 sequence is CASRGMGGTEAFF. CDR3 nucleotides: TGTGCCAGCAGGGGTATGGGGGGCACTGAAGCTTTCTTT.

The chain joins TRBV7-2 to TRBJ2-7, with D possibly being TRBD2 (6 bases). CDR1 and CDR2 from the germline V gene are SGHTA and FQGNSA. V was shortened by 7 bases and J by 0 bases, with 19 bases between the two germline ends. The CDR3 runs 16 residues. Written as DNA, the CDR3 is TGTGCCAGCACAAACCTAGGAGGGAAAAGCTCCTACGAGCAGTACTTC. It is translated as CASTNLGGKSSYEQYF.

The chain employs TRBV20-1 and TRBJ1-2; weak D call: TRBD1 (5 bases). The CDR3 contains 12 residues. V shed 3 bases and J shed 4 bases, with 9 bases lying between them. CDR1 is DFQATT, CDR2 SNEGSKA, per germline (reference sequence). For the CDR3, the DNA is TGCAGTGCTAGTTCTGACAGCTATGGCTACACCTTC. Its protein product is CSASSDSYGYTF.